This is a list of T cell receptor beta chains from one sample in a study of T cell responses to AZD1222 COVID-19 vaccine. Clones were read by immunoSEQ multiplex PCR, and TCRdb kept only the in-frame ones, dropping some. The top ten clones hold under 14% of a sample with 70,000 to 95,000 clones, around 90% of them seen once. This specimen consisted of peripheral blood, obtained 28 days after the second AZD1222 dose. The receptors come from an adult who received the AZD1222 COVID-19 vaccine. Both conserved end residues are part of each CDR3. The D gene is left open where the match is weak. Part of the rows lack a size; the others show once, few, many or a class for expanded clones.

TRBV30	TRBJ1-6	.	.	TGTGCCTGGAGTGGCCGTCGAGGGGGTGTAAGCTCCTATAATTCACCCCTCCACTTT	CAWSGRRGGVSSYNSPLHF
TRBV6-5	TRBJ1-3	.	.	TGTGCCAGCAGTTTGGGGCCAGCCTCTGGAAACACCATATATTTT	CASSLGPASGNTIYF
TRBV14	TRBJ2-1	.	.	TGTGCCAGCAGCCGGAAACTAATTTCCTACAATGAGCAGTTCTTC	CASSRKLISYNEQFF
TRBV4-1	TRBJ1-4	.	.	TGCGCCAGCTCCCCCCCGGGGGCAACTAATGAAAAACTGTTTTTT	CASSPPGATNEKLFF
TRBV9	TRBJ2-7	TRBD1	.	TGTGCCAGCAGCACCGCCGGGACAGGGGGTTTGGCGCAGTACTTC	CASSTAGTGGLAQYF
TRBV18	TRBJ1-2	TRBD1	once	TGTGCCAGCTCACCGAGACAGGGAGAGTATGGCTACACCTTC	CASSPRQGEYGYTF
TRBV10-1	TRBJ2-5	TRBD1	.	TGCGCCAGCAGTGACCCACTGAGGACAGGGGGCATAGAGACCCAGTACTTC	CASSDPLRTGGIETQYF
TRBV10-3	TRBJ1-1	.	.	TGTGCCATCAGTCCCGGGACAAACACTGAAGCTTTCTTT	CAISPGTNTEAFF
TRBV11-2	TRBJ1-1	TRBD1	once	TGTGCCAGCAGCTCCCGGGACAGGGGTTCAGGGGCTTTCTTT	CASSSRDRGSGAFF
TRBV25-1	TRBJ1-2	.	.	TGTGCCAACCTCACAGGGACGGGCTACACCTTC	CANLTGTGYTF
TRBV6-4	TRBJ1-6	TRBD1	.	TGTGCCAGCAGTTTACAGGGGGCTGGTTCACCCCTCCACTTT	CASSLQGAGSPLHF
TRBV18	TRBJ1-6	.	.	TGTGCCAGCTCACAGGGACGGTCTCCCAACACTTCACCCCTCCACTTT	CASSQGRSPNTSPLHF